The clone carrying this TCR beta chain showed up just once. Its antigen is unknown. The junction does not match germline at one end; this may be a read error. Cells sorted as Tregs were CD4+, CD25+ and CD127-/low. TRBV12-4/TRBJ1-2 clonotypes were amplified with adaptor-ligated barcode primers. TCRdb re-analysed the multiplex PCR reads in MiXCR, keeping a single row per CDR3 protein. The sample contains some 2,000 distinct CDR3 sequences, around 20% of which appear only once. General study results and limits: Tumor memory CD4+ T cell TCR gene usage was found to cluster with blood and lymph node memory CD4+ cells and with lymph node naive CD4+ cells. Tumor Tregs overlapped most with tumor, then blood, naive CD4+ cells.

The CDR3 has 13 amino acids. Sequencing input: Tregs sorted from blood. The sequence came from a female donor with breast cancer. This sequence joins TRBV12-3 or TRBV12-4 and TRBJ1-2; D is unresolved. CDR3 DNA: TGCGCCAGCAGTTTGGTCGGGCGGCTGAGCTACACCTTC. It specifies CASSLVGRLSYTF.